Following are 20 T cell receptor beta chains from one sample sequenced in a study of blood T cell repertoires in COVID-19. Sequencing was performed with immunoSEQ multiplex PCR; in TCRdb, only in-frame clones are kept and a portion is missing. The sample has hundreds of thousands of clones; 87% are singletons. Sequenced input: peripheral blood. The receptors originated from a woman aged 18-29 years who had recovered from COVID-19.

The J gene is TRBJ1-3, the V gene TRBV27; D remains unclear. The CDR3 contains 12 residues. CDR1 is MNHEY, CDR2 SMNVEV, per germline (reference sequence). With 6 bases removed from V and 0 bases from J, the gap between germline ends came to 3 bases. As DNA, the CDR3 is TGTGCCAGCAGGAGCTCTGGAAACACCATATATTTT. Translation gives CASRSSGNTIYF.

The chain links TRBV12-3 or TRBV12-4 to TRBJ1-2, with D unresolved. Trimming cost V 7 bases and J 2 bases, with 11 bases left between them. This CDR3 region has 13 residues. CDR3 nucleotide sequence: TGTGCCAGCACCTTCGGCAGGAACTATGGCTACACCTTC. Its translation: CASTFGRNYGYTF.

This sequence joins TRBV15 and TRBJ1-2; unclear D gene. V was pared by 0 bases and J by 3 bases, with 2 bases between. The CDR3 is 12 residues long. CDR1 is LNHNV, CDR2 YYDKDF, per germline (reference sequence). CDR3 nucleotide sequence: TGTGCCACCAGCAGAGACGACTATGGCTACACCTTC. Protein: CATSRDDYGYTF. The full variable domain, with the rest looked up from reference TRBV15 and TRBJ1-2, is DAMVIQNPRYQVTQFGKPVTLSCSQTLNHNVMYWYQQKSSQAPKLLFHYYDKDFNNEADTPDNFQSRRPNTSFCFLDIRSPGLGDTAMYLCATSRDDYGYTFGSGTRLTVV.

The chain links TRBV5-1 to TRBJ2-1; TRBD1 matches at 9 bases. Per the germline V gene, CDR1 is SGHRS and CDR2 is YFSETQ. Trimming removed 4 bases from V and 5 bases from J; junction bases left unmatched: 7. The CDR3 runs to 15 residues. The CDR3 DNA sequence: TGCGCCAGCAGCATACCGGGACAGGGACACAATGAGCAGTTCTTC. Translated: CASSIPGQGHNEQFF.

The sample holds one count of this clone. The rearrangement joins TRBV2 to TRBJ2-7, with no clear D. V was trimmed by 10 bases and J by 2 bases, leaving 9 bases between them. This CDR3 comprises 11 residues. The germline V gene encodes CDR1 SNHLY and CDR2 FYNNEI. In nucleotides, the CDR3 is TGTGCCACGACTGAAACCTACGAGCAGTACTTC. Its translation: CATTETYEQYF. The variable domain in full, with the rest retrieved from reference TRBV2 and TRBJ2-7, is EPEVTQTPSHQVTQMGQEVILRCVPISNHLYFYWYRQILGQKVEFLVSFYNNEISEKSEIFDDQFSVERPDGSNFTLKIRSTKLEDSAMYFCATTETYEQYFGPGTRLTVT.

CDR3: CASRSNTEAFF. Here the CDR3 DNA reads TGTGCCAGTAGGAGTAACACTGAAGCTTTCTTT. This chain uses TRBV19 with TRBJ1-1; no definite D call. This CDR3 has 11 residues. CDR1 is LNHDA and CDR2 is SQIVND in the germline V gene (reference sequence). V was shortened by 6 bases and J by 2 bases, with 4 bases between the two germline ends. The variable domain in full, with the rest retrieved from reference TRBV19 and TRBJ1-1, is DGGITQSPKYLFRKEGQNVTLSCEQNLNHDAMYWYRQDPGQGLRLIYYSQIVNDFQKGDIAEGYSVSREKKESFPLTVTSAQKNPTAFYLCASRSNTEAFFGQGTRLTVV.

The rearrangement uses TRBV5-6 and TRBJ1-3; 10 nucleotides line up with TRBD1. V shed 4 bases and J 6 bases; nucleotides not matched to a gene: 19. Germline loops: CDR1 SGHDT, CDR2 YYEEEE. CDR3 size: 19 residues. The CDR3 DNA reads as TGTGCCAGCAGCACGGTCCGACAGGGGGCCACCTTGCTCGAAAACACCATATATTTT. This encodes CASSTVRQGATLLENTIYF.

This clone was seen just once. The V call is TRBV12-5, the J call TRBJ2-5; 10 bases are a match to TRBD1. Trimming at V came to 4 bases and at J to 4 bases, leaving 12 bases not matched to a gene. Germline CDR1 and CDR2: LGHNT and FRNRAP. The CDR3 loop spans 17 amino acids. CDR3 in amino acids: CASGSTPGQGSLETQYF. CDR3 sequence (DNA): TGTGCTAGTGGTTCGACGCCGGGACAGGGGTCTTTAGAGACCCAGTACTTC.

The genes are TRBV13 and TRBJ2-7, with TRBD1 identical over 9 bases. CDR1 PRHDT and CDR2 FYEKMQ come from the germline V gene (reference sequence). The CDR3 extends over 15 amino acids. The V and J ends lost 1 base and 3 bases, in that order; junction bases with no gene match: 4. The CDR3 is CASSLVSGQGYEQYF. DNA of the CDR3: TGTGCCAGCAGCTTAGTATCGGGACAGGGCTACGAGCAGTACTTC. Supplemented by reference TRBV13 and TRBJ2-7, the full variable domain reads AAGVIQSPRHLIKEKRETATLKCYPIPRHDTVYWYQQGPGQDPQFLISFYEKMQSDKGSIPDRFSAQQFSDYHSELNMSSLELGDSALYFCASSLVSGQGYEQYFGPGTRLTVT.

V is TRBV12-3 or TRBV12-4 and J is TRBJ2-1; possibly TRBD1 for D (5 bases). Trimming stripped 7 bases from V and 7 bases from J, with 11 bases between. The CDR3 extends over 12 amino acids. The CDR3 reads CASMAGINEQFF. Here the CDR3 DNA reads TGTGCCAGCATGGCAGGGATAAATGAGCAGTTCTTC.

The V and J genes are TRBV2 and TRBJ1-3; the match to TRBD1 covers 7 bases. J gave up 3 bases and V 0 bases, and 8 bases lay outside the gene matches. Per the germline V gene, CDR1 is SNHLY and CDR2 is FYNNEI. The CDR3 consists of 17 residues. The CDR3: CASSEALEGALGNTIYF. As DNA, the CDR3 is TGTGCCAGCAGTGAAGCGTTGGAGGGGGCGCTTGGAAACACCATATATTTT.

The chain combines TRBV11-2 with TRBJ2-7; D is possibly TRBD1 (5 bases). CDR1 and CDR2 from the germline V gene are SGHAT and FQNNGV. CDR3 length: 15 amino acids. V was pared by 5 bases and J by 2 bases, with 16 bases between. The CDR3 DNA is TGTGCCAGCAGCCAAAACTGGGGCGAAGCCTACGAGCAGTACTTC. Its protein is CASSQNWGEAYEQYF.

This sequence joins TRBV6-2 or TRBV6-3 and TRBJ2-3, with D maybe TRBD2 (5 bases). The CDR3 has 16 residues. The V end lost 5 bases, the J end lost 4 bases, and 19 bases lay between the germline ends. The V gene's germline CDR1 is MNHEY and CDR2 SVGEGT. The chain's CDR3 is CASSGLLVTNADTQYF. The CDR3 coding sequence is TGTGCCAGCAGTGGACTTCTAGTAACGAACGCAGATACGCAGTATTTT.

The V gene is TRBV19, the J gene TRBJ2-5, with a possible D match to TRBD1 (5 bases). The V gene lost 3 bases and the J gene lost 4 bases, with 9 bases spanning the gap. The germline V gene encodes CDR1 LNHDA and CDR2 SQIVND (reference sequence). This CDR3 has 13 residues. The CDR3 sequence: CASSMFRAETQYF. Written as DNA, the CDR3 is TGTGCCAGTAGTATGTTCAGGGCAGAGACCCAGTACTTC.

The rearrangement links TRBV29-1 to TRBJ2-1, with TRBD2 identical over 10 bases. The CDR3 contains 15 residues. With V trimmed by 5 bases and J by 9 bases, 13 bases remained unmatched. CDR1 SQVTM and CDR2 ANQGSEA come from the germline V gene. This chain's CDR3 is CSVPISSGRLSEQFF. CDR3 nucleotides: TGCAGCGTTCCGATCTCTAGCGGGAGACTCTCTGAGCAGTTCTTC.

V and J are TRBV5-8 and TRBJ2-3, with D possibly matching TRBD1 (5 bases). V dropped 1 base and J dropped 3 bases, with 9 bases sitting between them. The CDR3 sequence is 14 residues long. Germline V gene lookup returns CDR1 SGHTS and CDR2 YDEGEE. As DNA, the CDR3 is TGTGCCAGCAGCTTGCGACAGCAGACAGATACGCAGTATTTT. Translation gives CASSLRQQTDTQYF.

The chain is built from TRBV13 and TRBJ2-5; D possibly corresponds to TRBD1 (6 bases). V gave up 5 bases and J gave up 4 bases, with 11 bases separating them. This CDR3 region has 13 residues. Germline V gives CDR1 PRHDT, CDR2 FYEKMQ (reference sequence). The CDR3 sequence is CASSRGRGETQYF. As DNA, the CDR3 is TGTGCCAGCAGCCGGGGCAGGGGAGAGACCCAGTACTTC.

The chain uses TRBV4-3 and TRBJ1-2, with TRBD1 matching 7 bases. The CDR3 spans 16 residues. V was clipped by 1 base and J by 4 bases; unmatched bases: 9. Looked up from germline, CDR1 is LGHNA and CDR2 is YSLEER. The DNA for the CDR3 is TGCGCCAGCAGCCAAGGGGTCACAGGGGTTATCTATGGCTACACCTTC. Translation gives CASSQGVTGVIYGYTF.

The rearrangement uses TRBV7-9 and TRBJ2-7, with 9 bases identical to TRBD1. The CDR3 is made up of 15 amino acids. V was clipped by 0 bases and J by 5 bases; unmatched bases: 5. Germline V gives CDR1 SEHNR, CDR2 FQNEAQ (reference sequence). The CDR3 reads CASSLAGQGSDEQYF. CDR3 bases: TGTGCCAGCAGCTTAGCAGGACAGGGGTCGGACGAGCAGTACTTC.

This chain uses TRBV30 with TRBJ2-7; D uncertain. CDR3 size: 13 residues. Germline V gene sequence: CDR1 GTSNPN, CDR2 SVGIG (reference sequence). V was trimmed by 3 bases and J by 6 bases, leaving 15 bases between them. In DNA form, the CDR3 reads TGTGCCTGGAGACTAAGTTCAGCCCGCGAGCAGTACTTC. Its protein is CAWRLSSAREQYF. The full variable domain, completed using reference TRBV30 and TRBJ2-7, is SQTIHQWPATLVQPVGSPLSLECTVEGTSNPNLYWYRQAAGRGLQLLFYSVGIGQISSEVPQNLSASRPQDRQFILSSKKLLLSDSGFYLCAWRLSSAREQYFGPGTRLTVT.